The clone carrying this T cell receptor (beta chain) has only one observation. Per the germline V gene, CDR1 is SGHAT and CDR2 is FQNNGV. This CDR3 has 12 amino acids. V shed 4 bases and J shed 10 bases, with 11 bases lying between them. Sequencing used immunoSEQ multiplex PCR; TCRdb keeps in-frame clones, though not all of them. The sample includes 85,000 to 90,000 clones, 94% of them seen just once. The data were taken from a study of T cell changes during pregnancy in multiple sclerosis. V is TRBV11-2 and J is TRBJ1-5; D gene uncertain. The sequence came from a female donor in good health, enrolled as a control in a pregnancy study. Sequenced here: peripheral blood, sampled after pregnancy. CDR3 sequence: CASSSDLGPQHF. In nucleotides, the CDR3 is TGTGCCAGCAGCTCCGACCTAGGACCCCAGCATTTT.